The TCR beta chain described here comes from a study of T cell responses to AZD1222 COVID-19 vaccine (dated by TCRdb to the early 2020s). Background on the whole study: AZD1222 recipients given second doses at about 4 weeks or at about 12 weeks were pooled, since spike-specific TCR depth and breadth were not found to differ between the two schedules. A total of 233 trial participants underwent TCR sequencing, of whom about 200 had received two doses of AZD1222 and 26 had received two doses of the MenACWY control vaccine. Trial participants were enrolled into age subgroups of 18-55, 56-69 and 70-plus years, which contained around 150, 28 and 57 TCR-sequenced participants, respectively.

The time point label corresponds to: baseline before first vaccination. Vaccinee samples were obtained from the UK trials COV001 and COV002, which included a single-blind randomized controlled phase 2/3 trial of AZD1222 (ChAdOx1 nCoV-19) in healthy adults. For TCRbeta chain sequencing, PBMC samples were collected from trial participants at day 0 and at day 28 after the second dose. The CDR3 regions of human TCRbeta chains were analyzed by immunosequencing. Regarding the original processing steps: TCRs in the repertoires were compared against a reference library of SARS-CoV-2-specific TCRs that had been generated with the MIRA antigen-specificity platform. Breadth was defined as the fraction of unique TCRs that were SARS-CoV-2-associated. Depth was defined as the fraction of total T cells that were SARS-CoV-2-associated. Using the MIRA data, every spike-specific TCR was mapped to the spike region that the TCR reacted to and assigned to either a CD4 or a CD8 class. Log10-transformed breadth and depth values were compared by one-way ANOVA with Sidak's multiple comparisons tests. The source is immuneACCESS, and TCRdb retained only in-frame sequences with V and J called. Part of the clones is not carried over; for the studies checked, unresolved V genes explain less than half of this, and the remainder is unexplained. The V and J calls and clone size are taken from that table; D and trimming were inferred from the DNA. Within this sample are fewer than 150,000 clones, with just over 85% of them counted one time only. The top ten clones comprise approximately 3.7% of the sample.

Details on this clone: The target of this receptor is not known. No per-base quality is available; no much larger clone lies one base away.

Summary of the overall study and its limitations: Because no samples from the day 14 peak response were available, repertoires could be characterized only after the peak T cell response. Conclusions about previously exposed vaccinees are limited because only six or seven AZD1222 recipients were SARS-CoV-2 seropositive at baseline. The vaccine-associated CD4 TCRs covered the entire spike protein, and the dominant responses fell in regions 160-218 and 743-854. Most participants were white British and females outnumbered males, and the authors suggested that clonal diversity may have been underestimated. Spike-specific TCR breadth and depth rose significantly after two AZD1222 doses compared with day 0 and with MenACWY recipients. Epitopes outside the regions mutated in the B.1.351 and B.1.1.7 variants were reportedly recognized by nearly half of the unique spike-specific TCRs. In the small 56-69-year group, the increase in depth fell short of significance, most likely because of low power.

CDR1 SGHNT and CDR2 YYREEE were looked up in the germline V gene (reference sequence). Counted from cysteine to phenylalanine, this CDR3 has 17 amino acids. Here the CDR3 DNA is all that survives: 51 bases in frame from base 1. V is trimmed back by 3 bases and J by 5 bases, and the junction contains 12 bases that no gene match accounts for. The chain is assembled from TRBV5-4 and TRBJ2-5, with 11 bases in between that match TRBD1. The specimen comprised peripheral blood, sampled on day 0 of AZD1222 vaccination. The TCR originated in an adult in good health. The CDR3 is CASSSAQGTGGRETQYF. The nucleotides are TGTGCCAGCAGCTCCGCCCAAGGGACAGGGGGTCGGGAGACCCAGTACTTC.